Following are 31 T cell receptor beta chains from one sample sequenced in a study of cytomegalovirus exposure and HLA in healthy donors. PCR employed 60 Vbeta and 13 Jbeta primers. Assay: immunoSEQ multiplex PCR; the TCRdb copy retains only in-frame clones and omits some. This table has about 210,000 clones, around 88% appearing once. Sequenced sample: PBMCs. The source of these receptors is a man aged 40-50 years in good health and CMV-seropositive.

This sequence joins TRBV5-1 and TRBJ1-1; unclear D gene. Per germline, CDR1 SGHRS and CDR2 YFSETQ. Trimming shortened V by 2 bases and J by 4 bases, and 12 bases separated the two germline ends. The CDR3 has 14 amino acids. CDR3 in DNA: TGCGCCAGCAGCTTCGGGAGTTTGGGCACTGAAGCTTTCTTT. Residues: CASSFGSLGTEAFF.

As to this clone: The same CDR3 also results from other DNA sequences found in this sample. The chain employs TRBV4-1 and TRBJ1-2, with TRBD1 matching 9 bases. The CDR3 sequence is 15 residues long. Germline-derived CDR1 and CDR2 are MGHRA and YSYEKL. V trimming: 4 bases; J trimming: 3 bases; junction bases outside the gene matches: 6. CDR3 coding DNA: TGCGCCAGCAGCCGGTTGGACAGGGGAGACTATGGCTACACCTTC. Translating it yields CASSRLDRGDYGYTF.

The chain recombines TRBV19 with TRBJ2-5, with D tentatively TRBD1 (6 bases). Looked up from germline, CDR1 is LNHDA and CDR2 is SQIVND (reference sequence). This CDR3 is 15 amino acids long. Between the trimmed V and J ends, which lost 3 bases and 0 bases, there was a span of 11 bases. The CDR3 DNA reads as TGTGCCAGTAGTATCAAACGACAGGACCAAGAGACCCAGTACTTC. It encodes CASSIKRQDQETQYF. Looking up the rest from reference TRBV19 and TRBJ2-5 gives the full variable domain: DGGITQSPKYLFRKEGQNVTLSCEQNLNHDAMYWYRQDPGQGLRLIYYSQIVNDFQKGDIAEGYSVSREKKESFPLTVTSAQKNPTAFYLCASSIKRQDQETQYFGPGTRLLVL.

The CDR3 DNA follows: TGTGCCTGGAGTGTTTGGGGGGCTGAAGCTTTCTTT. Its translation: CAWSVWGAEAFF. The J gene is TRBJ1-1, the V gene TRBV30; perhaps TRBD1 as D (5 bases). The CDR3 is 12 amino acids. V lost 0 bases, J lost 6 bases, and 8 bases lay in between. The germline V gene encodes CDR1 GTSNPN and CDR2 SVGIG (reference sequence).

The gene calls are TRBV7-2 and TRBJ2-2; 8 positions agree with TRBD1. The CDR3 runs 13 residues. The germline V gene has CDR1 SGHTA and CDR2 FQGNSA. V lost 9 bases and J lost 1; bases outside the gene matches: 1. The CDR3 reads CASTGGNTGELFF. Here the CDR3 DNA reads TGTGCCAGTACAGGGGGGAACACCGGGGAGCTGTTTTTT.

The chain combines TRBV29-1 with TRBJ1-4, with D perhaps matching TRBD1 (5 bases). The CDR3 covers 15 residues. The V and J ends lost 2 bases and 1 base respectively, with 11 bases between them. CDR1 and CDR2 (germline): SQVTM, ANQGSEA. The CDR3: CSVESQGGTNEKLFF. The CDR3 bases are TGCAGCGTTGAATCCCAGGGTGGAACTAATGAAAAACTGTTTTTT. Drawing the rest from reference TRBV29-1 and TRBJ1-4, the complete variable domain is SAVISQKPSRDICQRGTSLTIQCQVDSQVTMMFWYRQQPGQSLTLIATANQGSEATYESGFVIDKFPISRPNLTFSTLTVSNMSPEDSSIYLCSVESQGGTNEKLFFGSGTQLSVL.

This chain's CDR3 is CAWSKGGLNTEAFF. CDR3 DNA sequence: TGTGCCTGGAGTAAGGGGGGGCTGAACACTGAAGCTTTCTTT. V gene TRBV30 combines with J gene TRBJ1-1; a possible D gene is TRBD1 (6 bases). Between the trimmed V and J ends, which lost 2 bases and 0 bases, there was a span of 10 bases. Per the germline V gene, CDR1 is GTSNPN and CDR2 is SVGIG (reference sequence). This CDR3 is 14 amino acids long. The whole variable domain, filled in from reference TRBV30 and TRBJ1-1, reads SQTIHQWPATLVQPVGSPLSLECTVEGTSNPNLYWYRQAAGRGLQLLFYSVGIGQISSEVPQNLSASRPQDRQFILSSKKLLLSDSGFYLCAWSKGGLNTEAFFGQGTRLTVV.

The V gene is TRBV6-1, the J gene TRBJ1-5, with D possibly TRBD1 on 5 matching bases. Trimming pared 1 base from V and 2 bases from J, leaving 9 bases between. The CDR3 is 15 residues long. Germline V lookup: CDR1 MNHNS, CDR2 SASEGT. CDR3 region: CASSEGGRGNQPQHF. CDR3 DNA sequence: TGTGCCAGCAGTGAAGGGGGCAGGGGCAATCAGCCCCAGCATTTT.

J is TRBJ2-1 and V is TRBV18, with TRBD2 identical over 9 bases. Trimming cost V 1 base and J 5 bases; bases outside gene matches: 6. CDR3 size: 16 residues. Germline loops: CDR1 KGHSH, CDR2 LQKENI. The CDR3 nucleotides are TGTGCCAGCTCACCACGCGGACTAGCGTCTCACAATGAGCAGTTCTTC. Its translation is CASSPRGLASHNEQFF.

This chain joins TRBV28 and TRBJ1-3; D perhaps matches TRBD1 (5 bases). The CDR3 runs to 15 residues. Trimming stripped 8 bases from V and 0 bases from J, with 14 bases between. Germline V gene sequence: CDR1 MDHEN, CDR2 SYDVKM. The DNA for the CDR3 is TGTGCCAGCGGTGGGGCCCTGAGCTCTGGAAACACCATATATTTT. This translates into CASGGALSSGNTIYF.

Here the CDR3 DNA reads TGTGCCAGCAGTTTATCGCACAGAAACATTCAGTACTTC. Encoded protein: CASSLSHRNIQYF. V is TRBV27 and J is TRBJ2-4, with D unclear. The CDR3 is made up of 13 amino acids. Germline V gene sequence: CDR1 MNHEY, CDR2 SMNVEV (reference sequence). V shed 0 bases and J shed 6 bases, with 6 bases lying between them.

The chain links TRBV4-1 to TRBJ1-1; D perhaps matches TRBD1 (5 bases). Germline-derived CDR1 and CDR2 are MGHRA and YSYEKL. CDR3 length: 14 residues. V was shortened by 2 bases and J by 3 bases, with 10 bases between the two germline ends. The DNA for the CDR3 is TGCGCCAGCAGCCAAAGGTTGACAGACACTGAAGCTTTCTTT. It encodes CASSQRLTDTEAFF.

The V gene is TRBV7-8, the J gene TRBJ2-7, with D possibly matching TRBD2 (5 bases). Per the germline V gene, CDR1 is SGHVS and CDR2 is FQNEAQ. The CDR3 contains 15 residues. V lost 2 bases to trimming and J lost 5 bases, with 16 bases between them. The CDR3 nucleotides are TGTGCCAGCAGCTTAAGGTGGGGATCGGGGAACGAGCAGTACTTC. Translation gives CASSLRWGSGNEQYF.

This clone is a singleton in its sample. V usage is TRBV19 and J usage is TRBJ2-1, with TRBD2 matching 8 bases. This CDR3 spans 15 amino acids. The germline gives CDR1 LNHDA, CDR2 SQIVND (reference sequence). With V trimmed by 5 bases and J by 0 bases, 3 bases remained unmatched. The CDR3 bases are TGTGCCAGTAGTCAAAGCGGGAGCTCCTACAATGAGCAGTTCTTC. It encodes CASSQSGSSYNEQFF.

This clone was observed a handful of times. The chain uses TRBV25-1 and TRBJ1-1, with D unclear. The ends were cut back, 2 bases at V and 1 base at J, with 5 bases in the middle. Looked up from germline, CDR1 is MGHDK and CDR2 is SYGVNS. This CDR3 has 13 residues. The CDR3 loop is CASSEAANTEAFF. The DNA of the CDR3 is TGTGCCAGCAGTGAAGCGGCGAACACTGAAGCTTTCTTT.

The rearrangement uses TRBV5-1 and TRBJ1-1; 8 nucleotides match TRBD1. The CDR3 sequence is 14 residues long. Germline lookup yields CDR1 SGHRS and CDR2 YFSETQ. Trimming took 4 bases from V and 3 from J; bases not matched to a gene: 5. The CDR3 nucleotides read TGCGCCAGCAGCAATGGACAGGGACACACTGAAGCTTTCTTT. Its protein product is CASSNGQGHTEAFF. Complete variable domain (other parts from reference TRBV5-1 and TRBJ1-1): KAGVTQTPRYLIKTRGQQVTLSCSPISGHRSVSWYQQTPGQGLQFLFEYFSETQRNKGNFPGRFSGRQFSNSRSEMNVSTLELGDSALYLCASSNGQGHTEAFFGQGTRLTVV.

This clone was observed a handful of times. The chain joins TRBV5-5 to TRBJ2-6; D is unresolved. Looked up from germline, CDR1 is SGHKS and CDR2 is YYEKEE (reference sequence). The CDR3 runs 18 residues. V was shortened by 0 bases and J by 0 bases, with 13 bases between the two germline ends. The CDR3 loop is CASSLAGPIFSGANVLTF. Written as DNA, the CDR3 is TGTGCCAGCAGCTTGGCTGGGCCAATTTTCTCTGGGGCCAACGTCCTGACTTTC.

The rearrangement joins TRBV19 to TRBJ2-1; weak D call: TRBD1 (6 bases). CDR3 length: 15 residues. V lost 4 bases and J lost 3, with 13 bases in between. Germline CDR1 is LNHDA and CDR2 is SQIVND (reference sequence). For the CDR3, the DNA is TGTGCCAGTAGTACCCAGGGGAAAGTCTACAATGAGCAGTTCTTC. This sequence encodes CASSTQGKVYNEQFF.

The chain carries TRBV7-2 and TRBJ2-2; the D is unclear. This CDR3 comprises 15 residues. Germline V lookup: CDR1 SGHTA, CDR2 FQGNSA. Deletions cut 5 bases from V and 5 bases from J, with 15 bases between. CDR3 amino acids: CASSTLGGATGELFF. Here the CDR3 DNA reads TGTGCCAGCAGCACCCTAGGCGGAGCAACCGGGGAGCTGTTTTTT.

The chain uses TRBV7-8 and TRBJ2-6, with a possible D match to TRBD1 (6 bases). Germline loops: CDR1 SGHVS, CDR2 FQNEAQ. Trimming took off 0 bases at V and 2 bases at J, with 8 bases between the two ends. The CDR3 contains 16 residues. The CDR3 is CASSLAAGAGANVLTF. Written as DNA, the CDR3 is TGTGCCAGCAGCTTAGCAGCAGGGGCTGGGGCCAACGTCCTGACTTTC. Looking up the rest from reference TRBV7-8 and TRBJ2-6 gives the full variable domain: GAGVSQSPRYKVAKRGQDVALRCDPISGHVSLFWYQQALGQGPEFLTYFQNEAQLDKSGLPSDRFFAERPEGSVSTLKIQRTQQEDSAVYLCASSLAAGAGANVLTFGAGSRLTVL.

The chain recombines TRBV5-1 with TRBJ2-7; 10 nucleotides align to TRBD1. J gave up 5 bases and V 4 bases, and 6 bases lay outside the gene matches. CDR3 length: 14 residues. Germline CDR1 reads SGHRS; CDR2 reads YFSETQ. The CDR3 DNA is TGCGCCAGCAGCCGACGACAGGGGGCGGACGAGCAGTACTTC. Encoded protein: CASSRRQGADEQYF.

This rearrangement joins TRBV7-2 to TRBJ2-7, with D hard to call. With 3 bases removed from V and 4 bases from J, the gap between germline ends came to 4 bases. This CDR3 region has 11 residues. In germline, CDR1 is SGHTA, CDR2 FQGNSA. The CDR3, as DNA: TGTGCCAGCAGCTTGGAGTACGAGCAGTACTTC. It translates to CASSLEYEQYF.

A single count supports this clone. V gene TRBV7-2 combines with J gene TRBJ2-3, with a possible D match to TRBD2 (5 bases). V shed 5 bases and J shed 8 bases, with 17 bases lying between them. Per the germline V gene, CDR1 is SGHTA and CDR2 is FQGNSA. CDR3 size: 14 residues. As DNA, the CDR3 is TGTGCCAGCAGCGCCGGCCTAGCCCCTGGTACGCAGTATTTT. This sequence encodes CASSAGLAPGTQYF.

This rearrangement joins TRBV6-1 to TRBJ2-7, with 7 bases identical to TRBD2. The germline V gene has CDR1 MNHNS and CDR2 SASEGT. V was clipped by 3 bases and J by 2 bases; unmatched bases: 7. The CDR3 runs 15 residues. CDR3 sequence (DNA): TGTGCCAGCAGTGAGGTAGCGCGGGGGACCTACGAGCAGTACTTC. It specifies CASSEVARGTYEQYF.

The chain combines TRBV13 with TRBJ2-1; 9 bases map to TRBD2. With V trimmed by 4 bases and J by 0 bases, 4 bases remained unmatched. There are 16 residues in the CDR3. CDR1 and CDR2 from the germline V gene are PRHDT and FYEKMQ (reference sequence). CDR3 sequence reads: CASSSIAGVSYNEQFF. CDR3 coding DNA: TGTGCCAGCAGCTCTATAGCGGGAGTCTCCTACAATGAGCAGTTCTTC.

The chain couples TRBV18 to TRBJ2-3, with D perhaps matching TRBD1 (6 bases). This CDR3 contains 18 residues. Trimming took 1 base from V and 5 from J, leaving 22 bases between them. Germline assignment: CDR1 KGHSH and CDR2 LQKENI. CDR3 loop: CASSPLPWDTLTGDTQYF. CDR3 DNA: TGTGCCAGCTCACCACTACCTTGGGACACTCTTACGGGAGATACGCAGTATTTT.

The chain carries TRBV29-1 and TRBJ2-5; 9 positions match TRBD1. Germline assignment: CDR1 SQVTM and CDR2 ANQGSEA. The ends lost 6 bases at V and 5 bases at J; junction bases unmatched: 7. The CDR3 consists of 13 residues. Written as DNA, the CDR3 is TGCAGCGTAAGAAGAGGACAGGGGGAGACCCAGTACTTC. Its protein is CSVRRGQGETQYF.

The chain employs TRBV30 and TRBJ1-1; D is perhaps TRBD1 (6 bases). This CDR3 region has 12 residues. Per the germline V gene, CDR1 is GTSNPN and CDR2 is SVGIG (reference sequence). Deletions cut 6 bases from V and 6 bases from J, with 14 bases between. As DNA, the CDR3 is TGTGCCTGCTCGAGGGGGGGGCCTGAAGCTTTCTTT. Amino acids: CACSRGGPEAFF.

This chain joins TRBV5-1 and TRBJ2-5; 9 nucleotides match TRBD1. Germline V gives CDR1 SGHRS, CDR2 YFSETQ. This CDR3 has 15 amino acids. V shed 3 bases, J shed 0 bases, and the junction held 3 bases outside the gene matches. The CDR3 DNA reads TGCGCCAGCAGCTGGACAGGGGAGGACCAAGAGACCCAGTACTTC. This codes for CASSWTGEDQETQYF. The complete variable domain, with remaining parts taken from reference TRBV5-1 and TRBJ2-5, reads KAGVTQTPRYLIKTRGQQVTLSCSPISGHRSVSWYQQTPGQGLQFLFEYFSETQRNKGNFPGRFSGRQFSNSRSEMNVSTLELGDSALYLCASSWTGEDQETQYFGPGTRLLVL.

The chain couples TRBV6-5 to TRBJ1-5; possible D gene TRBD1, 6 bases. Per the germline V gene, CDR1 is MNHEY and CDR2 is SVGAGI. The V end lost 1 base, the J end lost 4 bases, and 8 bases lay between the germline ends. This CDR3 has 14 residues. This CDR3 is CASSYLRGNQPQHF. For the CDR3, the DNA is TGTGCCAGCAGTTACTTAAGGGGGAATCAGCCCCAGCATTTT.

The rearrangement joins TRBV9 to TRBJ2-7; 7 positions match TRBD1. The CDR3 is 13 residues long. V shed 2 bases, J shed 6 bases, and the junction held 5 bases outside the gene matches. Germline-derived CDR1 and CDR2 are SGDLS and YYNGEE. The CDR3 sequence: CASSVTGAGEQYF. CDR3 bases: TGTGCCAGCAGCGTTACAGGGGCGGGCGAGCAGTACTTC.